Each of the 32 T cell receptor beta chains below was sequenced from the same sample in a study of CD8 T cells in Susac syndrome (dated by TCRdb to between 2017 and 2020). Receptors were amplified or captured by the immunoSEQ multiplex PCR assay. RNA was extracted using the RNeasy kit, and roughly 0.5 to 1 microgram was reverse transcribed with random hexamers. TCRdb reran the public reads through fastp at Q25 and MiXCR, keeping productive beta chains. Here each entry gathers all rows of one CDR3 protein and keeps the most common genes and DNA. Here the sample has approximately 200,000 distinct CDR3 sequences; over 90% occur a single time. The biggest ten clones account for about 0.08% of the sample. Sequences were obtained from CD4+ T cells from PBMCs. The source is a human donor with multiple sclerosis.

V and J are TRBV14 and TRBJ2-3; D is undetermined. Germline V gene sequence: CDR1 SGHDN, CDR2 FVKESK. Trimming cost V 5 bases and J 2 bases, with 8 bases left between them. The length of the CDR3 is 13 residues. The CDR3 is CASSNMLTDTQYF. CDR3 in DNA: TGTGCCAGCAGCAACATGCTCACAGATACGCAGTATTTT.

V gene TRBV29-1 combines with J gene TRBJ1-1; D not certain. This CDR3 has 12 residues. Germline CDR1 SQVTM, CDR2 ANQGSEA. V lost 4 bases and J 6 bases, leaving 12 bases between the germline ends. The CDR3 DNA follows: TGCAGCGTTGGAATAGGGCAGGCTGAAGCTTTCTTT. Translated, it gives CSVGIGQAEAFF.

This CDR3 reads CASSELGYEQYV. In DNA, the CDR3 is TGTGCCAGCAGTGAATTAGGCTACGAGCAGTACGTC. The chain combines TRBV25-1 with TRBJ2-7; no reliable D call. CDR3 length equals 12 residues. Germline V gene data show CDR1 as MGHDK and CDR2 as SYGVNS. V was shortened by 1 base and J by 3 bases, with 4 bases between the two germline ends.

J is TRBJ2-3 and V is TRBV18, with 8 bases matching TRBD1. From germline, CDR1 is KGHSH and CDR2 LQKENI. Losses at the gene ends were 3 bases for V and 8 bases for J; bases not matched to a gene: 7. This CDR3 comprises 14 residues. CDR3 bases: TGTGCCAGCTCACCGCCAGGGGGCTTAAGTACGCAGTATTTT. It is translated as CASSPPGGLSTQYF.

This chain joins TRBV29-1 and TRBJ2-1, with D possibly being TRBD1 or TRBD2 (5 bases each). V lost 3 bases and J 12 bases, leaving 18 bases between the germline ends. The CDR3 is 13 amino acids. The germline V gene has CDR1 SQVTM and CDR2 ANQGSEA. As DNA, the CDR3 is TGCAGCGTTGATGGGACGGACGGCCGTTGGCAGTTCTTC. Translated: CSVDGTDGRWQFF.

The chain uses TRBV3-1 and TRBJ1-3; D is possibly TRBD1 (5 bases). V was clipped by 5 bases and J by 10 bases, with 12 bases between them. The germline gives CDR1 LGHDT, CDR2 YNNKEL (reference sequence). The CDR3 consists of 12 residues. CDR3 residues: CASSSMGETIYF. The DNA of the CDR3 is TGTGCCAGCAGCTCCATGGGGGAGACCATATATTTT.

Comment on this clonotype: A junction boundary mismatches the germline segment, possibly from a read error. The chain recombines TRBV30 with TRBJ1-1; possibly TRBD1 for D (5 bases). The CDR3 is made up of 13 amino acids. Per germline, CDR1 GTSNPN and CDR2 SVGIG (reference sequence). This CDR3 is CALSVTGNTEAFF. CDR3 DNA: TGTGCCTTGAGTGTAACAGGGAACACTGAAGCTTTCTTT.

This chain uses TRBV5-4 with TRBJ2-1; no firm D call. This CDR3 is built from 15 residues. V lost 0 bases and J 7 bases, leaving 14 bases between the germline ends. The V gene's germline CDR1 is SGHNT and CDR2 YYREEE (reference sequence). The DNA of the CDR3 is TGTGCCAGCAGCTTGGACCCAAGCAGCTCGAATGAGCAGTTCTTC. Translated, it gives CASSLDPSSSNEQFF.

The J gene is TRBJ2-7, the V gene TRBV6-4, with 7 positions matching TRBD1. V was pared by 5 bases and J by 5 bases, with 9 bases of the junction left unmatched. CDR1 and CDR2 from the germline V gene are MRHNA and SNTAGT. The CDR3 loop spans 14 amino acids. In DNA, the CDR3 is TGTGCCAGCAGTCGAGAAAGGGACAGCCACGAGCAGTACTTC. Translating it yields CASSRERDSHEQYF.

This chain connects TRBV4-1 to TRBJ2-1, with TRBD2 matching over 7 bases. Germline-derived CDR1 and CDR2 are MGHRA and YSYEKL. The CDR3 contains 14 residues. V was pared by 1 base and J by 10 bases, with 7 bases of the junction left unmatched. The CDR3 protein is CASSQVGGGGEQFF. CDR3 nucleotide sequence: TGCGCCAGCAGCCAAGTCGGCGGGGGTGGAGAGCAGTTCTTC.

The chain links TRBV5-4 to TRBJ2-1; D is uncertain. The CDR3 spans 15 residues. CDR1 SGHNT and CDR2 YYREEE come from the germline V gene (reference sequence). Trimming shortened V by 0 bases and J by 0 bases, and 7 bases separated the two germline ends. CDR3 protein: CASSLAGDSYNEQFF. CDR3 nucleotide sequence: TGTGCCAGCAGCTTGGCCGGTGACTCCTACAATGAGCAGTTCTTC.

The V gene is TRBV2, the J gene TRBJ2-1; D is undetermined. CDR3 length: 16 residues. Germline V lookup: CDR1 SNHLY, CDR2 FYNNEI. Between the trimmed V and J ends, which lost 3 bases and 4 bases, there was a span of 16 bases. In DNA form, the CDR3 reads TGTGCCAGCAGTGATCGGTCAGACCCCTCTTACAATGAGCAGTTCTTC. Translation gives CASSDRSDPSYNEQFF. Looking up the rest from reference TRBV2 and TRBJ2-1 gives the full variable domain: EPEVTQTPSHQVTQMGQEVILRCVPISNHLYFYWYRQILGQKVEFLVSFYNNEISEKSEIFDDQFSVERPDGSNFTLKIRSTKLEDSAMYFCASSDRSDPSYNEQFFGPGTRLTVL.

This chain joins TRBV29-1 and TRBJ2-7, with D perhaps TRBD1 or TRBD2 (6 bases each). CDR1 and CDR2 (germline): SQVTM, ANQGSEA. The V end lost 5 bases, the J end lost 4 bases, and 12 bases lay between the germline ends. The CDR3 has 12 amino acids. The CDR3 here is CSVSTGTYEQYV. The CDR3 DNA follows: TGCAGCGTTTCTACAGGGACTTACGAGCAGTACGTC.

The table lists this clonotype with a count of one. The CDR3 is CASSLSIGQKNIQYF. DNA for the CDR3: TGCGCCAGCAGCTTGTCCATTGGGCAGAAAAACATTCAGTACTTC. This chain links TRBV5-1 with TRBJ2-4; D gene uncertain. V was pared by 1 base and J by 4 bases, with 12 bases between. Per the germline V gene, CDR1 is SGHRS and CDR2 is YFSETQ. The CDR3 contains 15 residues.

The CDR3: CSAREAGRQETQYF. In DNA, the CDR3 is TGCAGTGCTAGAGAGGCAGGGAGGCAAGAGACCCAGTACTTC. This chain joins TRBV20-1 and TRBJ2-5; D perhaps matches TRBD2 (6 bases). This CDR3 region has 14 residues. CDR1 is DFQATT and CDR2 is SNEGSKA in the germline V gene (reference sequence). V was shortened by 0 bases and J by 2 bases, with 10 bases between the two germline ends.

This chain connects TRBV29-1 to TRBJ2-1; D is perhaps TRBD2 (7 bases). CDR1 is SQVTM and CDR2 is ANQGSEA in the germline V gene. The V gene lost 8 bases and the J gene lost 8 bases, with 13 bases spanning the gap. This CDR3 is 11 amino acids long. This CDR3 reads CSPGGPDEQFF. In nucleotides, the CDR3 is TGCAGCCCGGGGGGCCCGGATGAGCAGTTCTTC.

This chain joins TRBV20-1 and TRBJ1-2; D ambiguous. This CDR3 is 11 amino acids long. Germline V CDR1 and CDR2: DFQATT, SNEGSKA (reference sequence). The V and J ends lost 1 base and 8 bases respectively, with 8 bases between them. CDR3 nucleotide sequence: TGCAGTGCTAGAGTTTCCCAGGGCTACACCTTC. Translating it yields CSARVSQGYTF.

This clonotype appeared a few times. The rearrangement links TRBV11-2 to TRBJ2-5; D unclear. Germline V gene data show CDR1 as SGHAT and CDR2 as FQNNGV. This CDR3 comprises 13 residues. V lost 1 base and J 0 bases, leaving 3 bases between the germline ends. CDR3 nucleotide sequence: TGTGCCAGCAGCTTAGGGCACCAAGAGACCCAGTACTTC. It codes for CASSLGHQETQYF. The whole variable domain, remainder taken from reference TRBV11-2 and TRBJ2-5, is EAGVAQSPRYKIIEKRQSVAFWCNPISGHATLYWYQQILGQGPKLLIQFQNNGVVDDSQLPKDRFSAERLKGVDSTLKIQPAKLEDSAVYLCASSLGHQETQYFGPGTRLLVL.

The rearrangement joins TRBV29-1 to TRBJ1-5; 8 nucleotides line up with TRBD1. Looked up from germline, CDR1 is SQVTM and CDR2 is ANQGSEA. After removal of 6 bases from V and 3 bases from J, the junction contained 4 bases not matched to a gene. This CDR3 is 13 amino acids long. CDR3 nucleotide sequence: TGCAGCGTCGCGGACAGGGACAATCAGCCCCAGCATTTT. It specifies CSVADRDNQPQHF.

This clonotype appeared a single time. The genes are TRBV5-6 and TRBJ1-1, with D maybe TRBD1 (5 bases). The CDR3 has 15 amino acids. Trimming cost V 5 bases and J 1 base, with 15 bases left between them. Germline V gives CDR1 SGHDT, CDR2 YYEEEE. The CDR3 region has the DNA TGTGCCAGCAGATCCGGGGGACTGGGGAACACTGAAGCTTTCTTT. Its translation: CASRSGGLGNTEAFF. Full variable domain (missing parts from reference TRBV5-6 and TRBJ1-1): DAGVTQSPTHLIKTRGQQVTLRCSPKSGHDTVSWYQQALGQGPQFIFQYYEEEERQRGNFPDRFSGHQFPNYSSELNVNALLLGDSALYLCASRSGGLGNTEAFFGQGTRLTVV.

The genes are TRBV20-1 and TRBJ2-2; D is undetermined. V lost 0 bases and J 4 bases, leaving 12 bases between the germline ends. This CDR3 is 15 amino acids long. The germline V gene encodes CDR1 DFQATT and CDR2 SNEGSKA (reference sequence). CDR3 in DNA: TGCAGTGCTAGAGATTCGGCTTCCCCCACCGGGGAGCTGTTTTTT. This codes for CSARDSASPTGELFF.

The chain carries TRBV6-5 and TRBJ1-2; 7 positions agree with TRBD1. CDR1 MNHEY and CDR2 SVGAGI come from the germline V gene. The junction had 4 bases not matched to a gene; V was cut back by 5 bases and J by 7 bases. CDR3 size: 12 residues. The CDR3 sequence: CASSDRVSGYTF. The CDR3, as DNA: TGTGCCAGCAGTGACAGGGTATCTGGCTACACCTTC.

V and J are TRBV7-2 and TRBJ1-1; D unclear. The V gene's germline CDR1 is SGHTA and CDR2 FQGNSA. The CDR3 length is 14 residues. Trimming removed 0 bases from V and 0 bases from J, with 5 bases in between. The CDR3: CASSLANMNTEAFF. The CDR3 region has the DNA TGTGCCAGCAGCTTAGCGAATATGAACACTGAAGCTTTCTTT.

The chain joins TRBV6-1 to TRBJ2-4; D is uncertain. The CDR3 covers 14 residues. Deletions cut 3 bases from V and 0 bases from J, with 6 bases between. Germline V gene data show CDR1 as MNHNS and CDR2 as SASEGT. The CDR3, as DNA: TGTGCCAGCAGTGATTTATTAGCCAAAAACATTCAGTACTTC. Amino acids: CASSDLLAKNIQYF.

The rearrangement links TRBV3-1 to TRBJ2-3; D gene ambiguous. The V gene lost 4 bases and the J gene lost 2 bases, with 10 bases spanning the gap. Per germline, CDR1 LGHDT and CDR2 YNNKEL (reference sequence). This CDR3 is built from 14 residues. CDR3 nucleotide sequence: TGTGCCAGCAGCCCACAAATCCTCACAGATACGCAGTATTTT. Its translation: CASSPQILTDTQYF.

The chain carries TRBV13 and TRBJ2-7, with TRBD2 matching 8 bases. Trimming took 5 bases from V and 6 from J; bases not matched to a gene: 15. CDR1 and CDR2 from the germline V gene are PRHDT and FYEKMQ (reference sequence). CDR3 length: 16 residues. CDR3 DNA: TGTGCCAGCAGCGCCCGCGGAAGCGGGGGTCCTGGCGAGCAGTACGTC. Amino acid sequence: CASSARGSGGPGEQYV.

In this sample, this clonotype turned up once. The J gene is TRBJ2-7, the V gene TRBV4-1, with D possibly being TRBD1 or TRBD2 (5 bases each). The CDR3 covers 16 residues. The germline CDR1 and CDR2 sequences are MGHRA and YSYEKL. Trimming stripped 2 bases from V and 3 bases from J, with 17 bases between. The DNA for the CDR3 is TGCGCCAGCAGCCAATTAACGACGAGGGGTTTCTACGAGCAGTACTTC. Its translation: CASSQLTTRGFYEQYF.

The chain has TRBV20-1 and TRBJ2-3; TRBD1 matches 7 bases. Per the germline V gene, CDR1 is DFQATT and CDR2 is SNEGSKA (reference sequence). V was clipped by 5 bases and J by 1 base; unmatched bases: 6. This CDR3 contains 14 residues. The CDR3 DNA reads as TGCAGTGCTCTAACAGGGGATGGCACAGATACGCAGTATTTT. It translates to CSALTGDGTDTQYF.

The genes are TRBV3-1 and TRBJ2-1; D unclear. Trimming stripped 1 base from V and 5 bases from J, with 9 bases between. The CDR3 sequence is 14 residues long. Germline assignment: CDR1 LGHDT and CDR2 YNNKEL (reference sequence). CDR3 DNA: TGTGCCAGCAGCCAAGCTAGACGTAACAATGAGCAGTTCTTC. This translates into CASSQARRNNEQFF.

The V gene is TRBV29-1, the J gene TRBJ2-6; D unclear. Germline V gene lookup returns CDR1 SQVTM and CDR2 ANQGSEA. The ends were cut back, 5 bases at V and 2 bases at J, with 7 bases in the middle. The CDR3 extends over 13 amino acids. CDR3 DNA: TGCAGCGTTCCGGGCCCTGGGGCCAACGTCCTGACTTTC. It is translated as CSVPGPGANVLTF.

The chain combines TRBV2 with TRBJ2-2; D call uncertain. From germline, CDR1 is SNHLY and CDR2 FYNNEI. The V end lost 4 bases, the J end lost 1 base, and 7 bases lay between the germline ends. The CDR3 length is 14 residues. Here the CDR3 reads CASSGTVNTGELFF. The CDR3 DNA is TGTGCCAGCAGTGGGACGGTGAACACCGGGGAGCTGTTTTTT. The whole variable domain, remainder taken from reference TRBV2 and TRBJ2-2, is EPEVTQTPSHQVTQMGQEVILRCVPISNHLYFYWYRQILGQKVEFLVSFYNNEISEKSEIFDDQFSVERPDGSNFTLKIRSTKLEDSAMYFCASSGTVNTGELFFGEGSRLTVL.

This sequence joins TRBV11-2 and TRBJ1-6; D is unresolved. The CDR3 sequence is 14 residues long. The germline gives CDR1 SGHAT, CDR2 FQNNGV. V was pared by 1 base and J by 9 bases, with 10 bases between. The CDR3 coding sequence is TGTGCCAGCAGCTTAGGGGCCTCTGGTTCACCCCTCCACTTT. Amino acids: CASSLGASGSPLHF.